Listed below are T cell receptor beta chains from one sample, sequenced in a study of T cells after yellow fever vaccination. MiXCR, applied by TCRdb to the 5' RACE reads, yields one record per CDR3 protein. Of approximately 350,000 distinct CDR3 sequences listed, roughly 11% are singletons. The sample was PBMCs, taken on the day of the first yellow fever vaccination. These receptors came from a man between 18 and 29 years old who received the YFV17D yellow fever vaccine. CDR3s include the opening cysteine and the closing phenylalanine or tryptophan. Fields, in order: V gene, J gene, D gene, clone size, CDR3 protein. The D gene is left open where the match is weak. Where a row states a size, it is once, few, many or the class of an expanded clone; other rows omit it.

V: TRBV30; J: TRBJ2-1; D: TRBD2; size: -; CDR3: CAWSHSGLAASYNEQFF
V: TRBV29-1; J: TRBJ2-1; D: -; size: few; CDR3: CSAEIQGEWVNEQFF
V: TRBV7-6; J: TRBJ2-3; D: TRBD2; size: -; CDR3: CASSSRLAGGPDTQYF
V: TRBV6-2/TRBV6-3; J: TRBJ1-2; D: -; size: few; CDR3: CASREMGFGYGYTF
V: TRBV30; J: TRBJ2-7; D: -; size: -; CDR3: CAWSVLGRAYEQYF
V: TRBV5-1; J: TRBJ1-1; D: -; size: -; CDR3: CASRGGTNTEAFF
V: TRBV6-1; J: TRBJ2-1; D: -; size: -; CDR3: CASRGGQGRRNEQFF
V: TRBV29-1; J: TRBJ1-2; D: -; size: few; CDR3: CSGDPLLGGNYGYTF
V: TRBV5-1; J: TRBJ2-3; D: TRBD2; size: -; CDR3: CASSLVGPGGDTQYF
V: TRBV27; J: TRBJ1-1; D: -; size: -; CDR3: CASSLKVRGEAFF